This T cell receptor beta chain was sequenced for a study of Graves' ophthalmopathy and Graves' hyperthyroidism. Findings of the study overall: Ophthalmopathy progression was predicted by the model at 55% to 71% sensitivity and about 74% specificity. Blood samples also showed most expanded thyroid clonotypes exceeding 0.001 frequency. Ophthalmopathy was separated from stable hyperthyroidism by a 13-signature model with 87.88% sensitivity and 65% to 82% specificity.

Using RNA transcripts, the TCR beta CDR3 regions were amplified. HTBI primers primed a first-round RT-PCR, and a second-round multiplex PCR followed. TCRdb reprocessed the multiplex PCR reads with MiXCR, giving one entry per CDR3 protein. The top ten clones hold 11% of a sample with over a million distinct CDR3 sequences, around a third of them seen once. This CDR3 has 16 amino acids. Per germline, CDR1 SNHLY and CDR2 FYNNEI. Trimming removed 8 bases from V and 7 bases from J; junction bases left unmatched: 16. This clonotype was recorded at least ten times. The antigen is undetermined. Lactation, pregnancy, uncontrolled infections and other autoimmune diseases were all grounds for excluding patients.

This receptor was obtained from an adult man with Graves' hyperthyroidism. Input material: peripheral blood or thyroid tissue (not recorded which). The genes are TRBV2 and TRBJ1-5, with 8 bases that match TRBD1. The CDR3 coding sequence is TGTGCCAGCTACAAGGAAGTCAGGGGGCAGGGGCAGCCCCAGCATTTT. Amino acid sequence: CASYKEVRGQGQPQHF.